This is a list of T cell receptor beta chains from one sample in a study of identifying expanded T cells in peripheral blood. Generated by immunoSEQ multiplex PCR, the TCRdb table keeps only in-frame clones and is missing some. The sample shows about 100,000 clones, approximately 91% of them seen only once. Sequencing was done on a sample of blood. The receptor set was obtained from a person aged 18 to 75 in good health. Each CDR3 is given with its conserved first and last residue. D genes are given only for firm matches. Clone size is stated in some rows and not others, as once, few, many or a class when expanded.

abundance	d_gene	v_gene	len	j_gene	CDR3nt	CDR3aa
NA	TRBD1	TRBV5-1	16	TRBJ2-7	TGCGCCAGCAGCTTCTCCTGGACAGGGGGTCCCCGCGAGCAGTACTTC	CASSFSWTGGPREQYF
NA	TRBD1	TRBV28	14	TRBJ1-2	TGTGCCAGCATTTCTACAGGGGAGGCGGTTGGCTACACCTTC	CASISTGEAVGYTF
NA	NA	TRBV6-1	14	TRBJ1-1	TGTGCCAGCAGTGAATCAGGGGTAGCCACTGAAGCTTTCTTT	CASSESGVATEAFF
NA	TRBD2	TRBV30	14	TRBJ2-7	TGTGCCTGGAATTCTTATGGACTAGCAGGCGAGCAGTACTTC	CAWNSYGLAGEQYF
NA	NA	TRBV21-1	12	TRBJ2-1	TGTGCCAGCAGCCCCGGGACTAGCGGGAAGTTCTTC	CASSPGTSGKFF
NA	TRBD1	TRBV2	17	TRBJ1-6	TGTGCCAGCAGTGGGGACAGGGGGGGCCAGTATAATTCACCCCTCCACTTT	CASSGDRGGQYNSPLHF
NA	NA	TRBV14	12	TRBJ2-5	TGTGCCAGCAGCCTCACTGGGGACACCCAGTACTTC	CASSLTGDTQYF
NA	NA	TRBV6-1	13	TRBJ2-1	TGTGCCAGCAGTGGGGGGACCTACAATGAGCAGTTCTTC	CASSGGTYNEQFF
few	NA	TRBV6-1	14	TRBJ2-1	TGTGCCAGCAGTGAAGGGGTACAGGGAACTGAGCAGTTCTTC	CASSEGVQGTEQFF
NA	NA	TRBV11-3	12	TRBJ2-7	TGTGCCAGCAGCTCAGCTCGTGGCGAGCAGTACTTC	CASSSARGEQYF
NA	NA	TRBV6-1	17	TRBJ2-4	TGTGCCAGCAGTGAAGCGGGGAGAGCCCTAGCCAAAAACATTCAGTACTTC	CASSEAGRALAKNIQYF
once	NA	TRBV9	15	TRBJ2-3	TGTGCCAGCAGCGTAGATGCGAAATCCACAGATACGCAGTATTTT	CASSVDAKSTDTQYF
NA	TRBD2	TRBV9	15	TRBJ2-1	TGTGCCAGCAGCGGTGGACTAGCGGGGTACAATGAGCAGTTCTTC	CASSGGLAGYNEQFF
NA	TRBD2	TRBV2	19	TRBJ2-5	TGTGCCAGCGTCGCCCCTTGGCTTAAGGTAGCGGGGGAGAAAGAGACCCAGTACTTC	CASVAPWLKVAGEKETQYF
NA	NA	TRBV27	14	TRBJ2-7	TGTGCCAGCAGTTTATCAGCAGGGTCCGGCGAGCAGTACTTC	CASSLSAGSGEQYF
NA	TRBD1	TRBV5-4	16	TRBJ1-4	TGTGCCAGCAGCGCCACACCGGGACAGATTAATGAAAAACTGTTTTTT	CASSATPGQINEKLFF
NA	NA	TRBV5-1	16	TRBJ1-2	TGCGCCAGCAGCTTGGTACGTCGGAGCGGCCATTACGGCTACACCTTC	CASSLVRRSGHYGYTF
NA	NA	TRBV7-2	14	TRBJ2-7	TGTGCCAGCAGCCCCCAGACTGGGGTGAGGGAGCAGTACTTC	CASSPQTGVREQYF
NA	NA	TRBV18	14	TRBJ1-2	TGTGCCAGCTCACCAGAGACCGGGACAAATGGCTACACCTTC	CASSPETGTNGYTF
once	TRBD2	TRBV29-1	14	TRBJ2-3	TGCAGCGCCGGTAGCGGGACTAGCACAGATACGCAGTATTTT	CSAGSGTSTDTQYF
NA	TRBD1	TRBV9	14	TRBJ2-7	TGTGCCAGCAGCGTAGACGGGACAGGGCGAGAGCAGTACTTC	CASSVDGTGREQYF
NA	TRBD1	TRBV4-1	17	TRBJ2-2	TGCGCCAGCAGCCAAGTATTAAGGGCAGGGGGTGGCGGGGAGCTGTTTTTT	CASSQVLRAGGGGELFF
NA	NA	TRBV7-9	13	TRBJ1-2	TGTGCCAGCAGCTTAGGGGGCTCGTATGGCTACACCTTC	CASSLGGSYGYTF